This T cell receptor (beta chain) was identified during a study of CD8+CD57+ T cells in acquired aplastic anemia (dated by TCRdb to the late 2010s). Looking at the study overall: DNA extracted from sorted CD4+ and CD8+ cells had a mean of around 3.3 ug, with a range of 0.2 to 27.4 ug. CD8+CD57+ expansion was defined as a frequency above the mean frequency observed in healthy subjects.

Expansion of CD8+CD57+ cells had been shown by flow cytometry in the patients chosen for sequencing. Every patient had a diagnosis of severe acquired aplastic anemia based on International Study of Aplastic Anemia and Agranulocytosis and Camitta criteria. No therapy had been received by the patients at the time of blood sampling. In this study, sorted CD4+ and CD8+ T cells from the blood of healthy subjects and of severe aplastic anemia patients had their TCR repertoires deep-sequenced. Patients were enrolled in the USA under clinicaltrials.gov protocols 00001620, 01623167, 00001397, 00071045, 00081523 and 00961064. Ficoll-Paque density gradient centrifugation was used to isolate peripheral blood mononuclear cells. Before DNA was extracted, CD4+ and CD8+ T cells were sorted using either FACS or magnetic beads. As to this clonotype: Which antigen it targets is not known. No conserved phenylalanine or tryptophan is present at the end of the CDR3, so a read error is the likely explanation. The DNA is left out, because the CDR3 cannot be placed on it with certainty; the CDR3 is given as TCRdb lists it.

CDR1 is given as SGHTA and CDR2 as FQGTGA, both from the germline V gene. Including both end residues, the CDR3 is 12 amino acids long. Profiling of TCR beta VDJ combinations and CDR3 sequences used genomic DNA as the template. TCR repertoire sequencing was run on an Illumina HiSeq 2000. In the source study's methods: Repertoire assessment relied on Simpson's diversity index, CDR3 size and DJ length profiles, and TRBV/TRBJ rearrangement plots. The immunodominant clone was defined as the most abundant DNA sequence in deep sequencing data. CDR3 amino acid sequences were screened for sharing across subjects and compared with published repertoires and the VDJdb database. TCRdb ran its own pipeline on the public reads, namely fastp trimming at Q25 and MiXCR clone calling, and kept in-frame beta chains. Each entry is one CDR3 protein sequence, shown with its most common DNA and genes. TCRdb's processing, not the study's, gives the V and J calls here. The sample table shows 260,000 or so distinct CDR3 sequences, and approximately 79% are seen once. The top ten constitute 40% to 55% of the sample.

The paper as a whole reports these results and caveats: CD8+ Simpson's diversity did not differ significantly between patients and healthy controls (P=0.060). Some 30 CD8+ CDR3 sequences were found to be shared between patients and controls, but these sequences appeared to be highly expressed in patients and within the immunodominant clones of the patients.

The material sequenced was sorted CD4+, CD8+, or CD8+CD57+ T cells (not recorded which) from PBMCs. This clonotype originated in a human donor with aplastic anemia. This sequence uses TRBV7-3 and TRBJ2-4; TRBD2 is the table's D call and was not checked against the DNA. For the CDR3, the sequence is CASSASGNLGET.